This T cell receptor beta chain was profiled in a study of breast tumors, draining lymph nodes, adjacent tissues. Breast cancer patients provided tissue from their axillary draining lymph nodes. The germline gives CDR1 SGHTA, CDR2 FQGTGA. CDR3 length equals 11 residues. Trimming cost V 4 bases and J 6 bases, with 5 bases left between them. Each CDR3 protein is one row after TCRdb ran MiXCR on the multiplex PCR reads. In the table there are about 180,000 distinct CDR3 sequences, 30% to 35% of which are singletons. For this clonotype: Likely a read error: the CDR3 ends without its conserved phenylalanine or tryptophan.

The TCR sequence derives from a female donor with breast cancer. Some clones in this sample may be carry-over from other donors' samples. The chain has TRBV7-3 and TRBJ2-3; D uncertain. Sequenced sample: axillary lymph node tissue. The DNA of the CDR3 is TGTGCCAGCAGCTCCACTGATACGCAGTATCTT. This sequence encodes CASSSTDTQYL.